These 27 T cell receptor beta chains came from one sample sequenced in a study of blood T cell repertoires in COVID-19. Here immunoSEQ multiplex PCR was the method, and the copy in TCRdb shows in-frame clones only, minus some. The sample carries about 210,000 clones, around 82% recorded once. Sequencing used peripheral blood. Every receptor here comes from a woman in her thirties or forties with acute or convalescent COVID-19.

This chain joins TRBV5-1 and TRBJ1-1, with D possibly being TRBD1 (6 bases). The V end lost 3 bases, the J end lost 3 bases, and 15 bases lay between the germline ends. Germline CDR1 is SGHRS and CDR2 is YFSETQ. The CDR3 totals 15 residues. CDR3 region: CASSSQMGAHTEAFF. Written as DNA, the CDR3 is TGCGCCAGCAGCTCCCAGATGGGGGCGCACACTGAAGCTTTCTTT.

The chain joins TRBV14 to TRBJ2-1, with 8 bases fitting TRBD2. V gave up 1 base and J gave up 7 bases; unmatched junction bases: 3. The length of the CDR3 is 14 residues. Germline CDR1 and CDR2: SGHDN and FVKESK. This chain's CDR3 is CASSQVAGGNEQFF. CDR3 DNA: TGTGCCAGCAGCCAAGTGGCGGGGGGTAATGAGCAGTTCTTC.

The V gene is TRBV14, the J gene TRBJ2-1, with D tentatively TRBD1 (6 bases). Germline-derived CDR1 and CDR2 are SGHDN and FVKESK. V lost 4 bases and J lost 7, with 17 bases in between. The CDR3 totals 15 residues. The CDR3 spells CASSLLRGSRNEQFF. In nucleotides, the CDR3 is TGTGCCAGCAGCCTCCTTAGGGGGAGCCGGAATGAGCAGTTCTTC.

For this clone: Other DNA sequences within the sample encode an identical CDR3. CDR3 amino acids: CASSLGLADTGELFF. The CDR3 bases are TGCGCCAGCAGCTTGGGACTAGCCGACACCGGGGAGCTGTTTTTT. The chain joins TRBV5-1 to TRBJ2-2, with 7 bases identical to TRBD2. Germline CDR1 and CDR2: SGHRS and YFSETQ. V was clipped by 0 bases and J by 3 bases; unmatched bases: 2. The CDR3 has 15 amino acids.

This clone was recorded once. This chain uses TRBV10-1 with TRBJ1-3; a weak D match, TRBD1 (6 bases). The length of the CDR3 is 14 residues. Trimming cost V 2 bases and J 8 bases, with 13 bases left between them. Germline CDR1 and CDR2: WNHNN and SYGVQD (reference sequence). The CDR3 DNA is TGCGCCAGCAGTGAGGAGGCAGGGGAAGACACCATATATTTT. Protein product: CASSEEAGEDTIYF.

The genes are TRBV27 and TRBJ1-5, with D perhaps TRBD1 (5 bases). V lost 6 bases and J 0 bases, leaving 15 bases between the germline ends. Germline V CDR1 and CDR2: MNHEY, SMNVEV (reference sequence). CDR3 length equals 16 residues. The CDR3 DNA reads TGTGCCAGCAGCTCTAGGGGCCGGTATAGCAATCAGCCCCAGCATTTT. It yields the protein CASSSRGRYSNQPQHF.

J is TRBJ1-2 and V is TRBV6-5, with D possibly matching TRBD1 (5 bases). V lost 7 bases, J lost 8 bases, and 20 bases lay in between. Germline CDR1 and CDR2: MNHEY and SVGAGI. The CDR3 runs to 14 residues. CDR3 residues: CASTKPPGLEGYTF. The CDR3 DNA reads as TGTGCCAGCACCAAGCCCCCAGGGTTAGAGGGCTACACCTTC.

This clone was detected a few times. The chain uses TRBV3-1 (or the pseudogene TRBV3-2) and TRBJ1-5; D remains ambiguous. This CDR3 contains 12 residues. Germline V gene data show CDR1 as LGHDT and CDR2 as YNNKEL (reference sequence). The V gene lost 1 base and the J gene lost 7 bases, with 5 bases spanning the gap. The CDR3: CASSQGEQPQHF. As DNA, the CDR3 is TGTGCCAGCAGCCAAGGGGAGCAGCCCCAGCATTTT.

J is TRBJ1-1 and V is TRBV18; D is unresolved. Looked up from germline, CDR1 is KGHSH and CDR2 is LQKENI. This CDR3 is built from 14 residues. V lost 2 bases and J lost 5, with 12 bases in between. The CDR3 region has the DNA TGTGCCAGCTCACCAGCCTTAACGGGGACTGAAGCTTTCTTT. Translation: CASSPALTGTEAFF.

This rearrangement joins TRBV19 to TRBJ1-2; 10 nucleotides agree with TRBD1. This CDR3 is built from 16 residues. The germline V gene encodes CDR1 LNHDA and CDR2 SQIVND (reference sequence). V shed 1 base, J shed 6 bases, and the junction held 8 bases outside the gene matches. Written as DNA, the CDR3 is TGTGCCAGTAGTATAGCCGGGACAGGGGAAGTGGATGGCTACACCTTC. Translation: CASSIAGTGEVDGYTF. The complete variable domain, with remaining parts taken from reference TRBV19 and TRBJ1-2, reads DGGITQSPKYLFRKEGQNVTLSCEQNLNHDAMYWYRQDPGQGLRLIYYSQIVNDFQKGDIAEGYSVSREKKESFPLTVTSAQKNPTAFYLCASSIAGTGEVDGYTFGSGTRLTVV.

The J gene is TRBJ2-1, the V gene TRBV27, with unresolved D. Trimming cost V 6 bases and J 1 base, with 7 bases left between them. Germline assignment: CDR1 MNHEY and CDR2 SMNVEV (reference sequence). This CDR3 region has 13 residues. CDR3 protein: CASSLQSYNEQFF. For the CDR3, the DNA is TGTGCCAGCAGCCTCCAGTCCTACAATGAGCAGTTCTTC.

The chain employs TRBV29-1 and TRBJ2-5; D perhaps matches TRBD1 (6 bases). Germline values: CDR1 SQVTM, CDR2 ANQGSEA. V lost 8 bases, J lost 5 bases, and 15 bases lay in between. This CDR3 region has 12 residues. CDR3 coding DNA: TGCAGCTATCACCCAGGGGATGAGACCCAGTACTTC. The encoded protein is CSYHPGDETQYF. Together with reference TRBV29-1 and TRBJ2-5, the CDR3 gives the full variable domain: SAVISQKPSRDICQRGTSLTIQCQVDSQVTMMFWYRQQPGQSLTLIATANQGSEATYESGFVIDKFPISRPNLTFSTLTVSNMSPEDSSIYLCSYHPGDETQYFGPGTRLLVL.

This chain links TRBV6-2 or TRBV6-3 with TRBJ1-1; 7 bases align to TRBD1. The junction had 8 bases not matched to a gene; V was cut back by 6 bases and J by 1 base. The CDR3 runs to 15 residues. CDR1 is MNHEY and CDR2 is SVGEGT in the germline V gene. The CDR3 DNA is TGTGCCAGCAGCGATTTGGGACAGACGAACACTGAAGCTTTCTTT. This gives the protein CASSDLGQTNTEAFF.

This rearrangement joins TRBV11-2 to TRBJ2-2, with 7 bases that match TRBD2. Losses at the gene ends were 3 bases for V and 6 bases for J; bases not matched to a gene: 4. The CDR3 runs 14 residues. The germline CDR1 and CDR2 sequences are SGHAT and FQNNGV. The CDR3 nucleotides read TGTGCCAGCAGCTTGGGGACTAACCCCGGGGAGCTGTTTTTT. Its protein is CASSLGTNPGELFF.

The gene calls are TRBV20-1 and TRBJ2-7; 7 nucleotides match TRBD2. V dropped 3 bases and J dropped 0; count of bases not matched to a gene: 14. The CDR3 spans 17 residues. Germline V gene data show CDR1 as DFQATT and CDR2 as SNEGSKA (reference sequence). The CDR3 region has the DNA TGCAGTGCTAGTACCCCCTCCCGAGCGGGAAGCTCCTACGAGCAGTACTTC. It specifies CSASTPSRAGSSYEQYF.

CDR3 sequence reads: CASSYLRGTYEQYF. Here the CDR3 DNA reads TGTGCCAGCAGTTACCTCCGCGGGACCTACGAGCAGTACTTC. The V call is TRBV6-2 or TRBV6-3, the J call TRBJ2-7; TRBD2 might be the D (6 bases). With 2 bases removed from V and 2 bases from J, the gap between germline ends came to 10 bases. The CDR3 runs to 14 residues. CDR1 and CDR2 from the germline V gene are MNHEY and SVGEGT.

The chain recombines TRBV4-1 with TRBJ2-3, with 13 nucleotides matching TRBD2. Germline CDR1 MGHRA, CDR2 YSYEKL. J gave up 1 base and V 4 bases, and 5 bases lay outside the gene matches. The CDR3 covers 17 residues. The CDR3 is CASSLLGLAGGTDTQYF. The CDR3 DNA reads TGCGCCAGCAGCCTCTTAGGACTAGCGGGGGGCACAGATACGCAGTATTTT.

The V and J genes are TRBV4-2 and TRBJ2-7, with D hard to call. Germline-derived CDR1 and CDR2 are LGHNA and YNFKEQ. The germline V and J ends were trimmed by 1 base and 2 bases, with 12 bases remaining between them. CDR3 size: 15 residues. CDR3 nucleotides: TGTGCCAGCAGCCAAGCCCACGCGGCAACCTACGAGCAGTACTTC. Translation gives CASSQAHAATYEQYF.

This sequence joins TRBV7-7 and TRBJ2-3; 9 bases agree with TRBD1. Germline V gene data show CDR1 as SSHAT and CDR2 as FNYEAQ (reference sequence). With V trimmed by 5 bases and J by 2 bases, 5 bases remained unmatched. This CDR3 region has 15 residues. The CDR3 sequence: CASSLTGGDTDTQYF. The CDR3 region has the DNA TGTGCCAGCAGCCTGACAGGGGGAGACACAGATACGCAGTATTTT.

J is TRBJ2-5 and V is TRBV7-9; 8 bases are shared with TRBD2. Unmatched junction bases numbered 8, after V lost 0 bases and J lost 5 bases. The V gene's germline CDR1 is SEHNR and CDR2 FQNEAQ (reference sequence). The CDR3 covers 16 residues. CDR3 nucleotide sequence: TGTGCCAGCAGCTTAGCGGGGAGCGGGAGTTGGGAGACCCAGTACTTC. The encoded protein is CASSLAGSGSWETQYF.

This clone was counted between two and nine times. This rearrangement joins TRBV5-1 to TRBJ2-4; 12 nucleotides line up with TRBD1. Unmatched junction bases numbered 6, after V lost 0 bases and J lost 2 bases. CDR1 is SGHRS, CDR2 YFSETQ, per germline. CDR3 size: 18 residues. CDR3 DNA sequence: TGCGCCAGCAGCTTGGGGGACAGGGGGCTTGGGTCCAAAAACATTCAGTACTTC. This encodes CASSLGDRGLGSKNIQYF.

The chain employs TRBV3-1 (or the pseudogene TRBV3-2) and TRBJ2-1; possible D gene TRBD1, 7 bases. The CDR3 length is 18 residues. V was trimmed by 2 bases and J by 7 bases, leaving 24 bases between them. Germline lookup yields CDR1 LGHDT and CDR2 YNNKEL (reference sequence). The CDR3 region is CASSQPKMGSGGINEQFF. CDR3 sequence (DNA): TGTGCCAGCAGCCAACCTAAGATGGGGTCAGGGGGGATAAATGAGCAGTTCTTC.

The rearrangement links TRBV5-1 to TRBJ2-7; TRBD1 agrees at 9 bases. The CDR3 totals 18 residues. With 4 bases clipped from V and 3 bases from J, the junction kept 17 bases outside the gene matches. Germline lookup yields CDR1 SGHRS and CDR2 YFSETQ. CDR3 loop: CASSLLPTTGQGIYEQYF. CDR3 DNA sequence: TGCGCCAGCAGCCTCTTGCCGACCACCGGACAGGGGATCTACGAGCAGTACTTC.

The rearrangement joins TRBV30 to TRBJ2-5; weak D call: TRBD2 (5 bases). CDR1 and CDR2 from the germline V gene are GTSNPN and SVGIG (reference sequence). The CDR3 runs to 17 residues. Trimming took off 0 bases at V and 4 bases at J, with 21 bases between the two ends. The CDR3 region has the DNA TGTGCCTGGAGTGTACTCTCGGGCTCGCTTGGAGGAGAGACCCAGTACTTC. This translates into CAWSVLSGSLGGETQYF.

The chain links TRBV2 to TRBJ1-5, with D tentatively TRBD1 (5 bases). In germline, CDR1 is SNHLY, CDR2 FYNNEI. This CDR3 is built from 13 residues. Trimming took off 7 bases at V and 4 bases at J, with 11 bases between the two ends. The DNA of the CDR3 is TGTGCCAGCAATGGTAGGGGAAATCAGCCCCAGCATTTT. This gives the protein CASNGRGNQPQHF.

The chain has TRBV19 and TRBJ2-7; 7 bases line up with TRBD2. V shed 5 bases and J 0 bases; nucleotides not matched to a gene: 4. Germline V gene sequence: CDR1 LNHDA, CDR2 SQIVND (reference sequence). This CDR3 has 14 residues. CDR3: CASSGGGISYEQYF. In DNA, the CDR3 is TGTGCCAGTAGTGGCGGGGGAATCTCCTACGAGCAGTACTTC. The full variable domain, with the rest looked up from reference TRBV19 and TRBJ2-7, is DGGITQSPKYLFRKEGQNVTLSCEQNLNHDAMYWYRQDPGQGLRLIYYSQIVNDFQKGDIAEGYSVSREKKESFPLTVTSAQKNPTAFYLCASSGGGISYEQYFGPGTRLTVT.

This chain connects TRBV6-2 or TRBV6-3 to TRBJ2-7; TRBD2 aligns across 8 bases. This CDR3 has 16 amino acids. CDR1 MNHEY and CDR2 SVGEGT come from the germline V gene. The V and J ends lost 2 bases and 1 base, in that order; junction bases with no gene match: 7. CDR3 amino acids: CASSYVGSSGSYEQYF. DNA for the CDR3: TGTGCCAGCAGTTACGTGGGGTCTAGCGGGTCCTACGAGCAGTACTTC.